This T cell receptor (beta chain) was captured by sequencing in a study of blood T cell repertoires in COVID-19. Across the whole study: Sites across the United States, Italy and Spain contributed samples from acute and convalescent COVID-19. Nucleic acid was either cDNA or gDNA, and it came from T cells, B-cell-depleted T cells, or PBMCs.

Authors' methods: It was from reference gene primer amplification that nucleated cell counts were estimated. The table came from immunoSEQ multiplex PCR; TCRdb's copy has only in-frame clones and leaves some out. That table supplies the V and J calls and clone size; D and trimming were determined from the DNA. The sample carries around 90,000 clones, approximately 86% recorded once. V was cut by 3 bases and J by 7 bases, with 16 bases left in between. The CDR3 sequence is 13 residues long. Per germline, CDR1 GTSNPN and CDR2 SVGIG (reference sequence). The origin of this receptor is a male donor with acute or convalescent COVID-19. The rearrangement uses TRBV30 and TRBJ2-7; D possibly corresponds to TRBD2 (7 bases). Source material: peripheral blood. CDR3: CAWRGGTTWEQYF. CDR3 DNA: TGTGCCTGGAGGGGGGGGACAACCTGGGAGCAGTACTTC.